Listed below are T cell receptor beta chains from one sample, sequenced in a study of blood T cell repertoires in COVID-19. TCRdb keeps only in-frame clones here, not all; method: immunoSEQ multiplex PCR. The sample has some 260,000 clones, 75% to 90% seen once. The source material was PBMCs or T cells enriched from blood (not recorded which). Receptor source: a middle-aged man who had recovered from COVID-19. Both conserved end residues are part of each CDR3. A D gene is named only where the DNA matches it firmly. Clone size is not always given. Where it is, it says once, few, many or a class for expanded clones.

j_call clone_size d_call v_call cdr3_nt cdr3_aa
TRBJ2-2 . . TRBV5-1 TGCGCCAGCAGCAACGACTACCGGGGGTTCACGAACACCGGGGAGCTGTTTTTT CASSNDYRGFTNTGELFF
TRBJ2-7 . TRBD1 TRBV5-1 TGCGCCAGCAGCTTGACCGGACAGGGGATGGGAGAGCAGTACTTC CASSLTGQGMGEQYF
TRBJ1-1 once TRBD1 TRBV27 TGTGCCAGCAGCCGGGACAGAGAAGCTTTCTTT CASSRDREAFF
TRBJ2-1 . . TRBV24-1 TGTGCCACCAGTGATTTGCTTGCGGTGAACAATGAGCAGTTCTTC CATSDLLAVNNEQFF
TRBJ2-7 few . TRBV5-6 TGTGCCAGCAGCTTGGGGGCAGTCCTCTCCTACGAGCAGTACTTC CASSLGAVLSYEQYF
TRBJ1-3 once TRBD1 TRBV7-2 TGTGCCAGCAGCCCCCGACAGGGGGGGCCTGGAAACACCATATATTTT CASSPRQGGPGNTIYF
TRBJ2-7 . TRBD1 TRBV27 TGTGCCAGCAGTTTATTGCGGCCCCAATGGACAGGGCTCTACGAGCAGTACTTC CASSLLRPQWTGLYEQYF
TRBJ1-4 . TRBD1 TRBV5-1 TGCGCCAGCAGCCCTGAGGACAGGACCGAAAAACTGTTTTTT CASSPEDRTEKLFF
TRBJ1-4 . . TRBV7-9 TGTGCCAGCAGCTTAGCGATAGGGACACTTGGGCTAAATGAAAAACTGTTTTTT CASSLAIGTLGLNEKLFF
TRBJ2-7 . . TRBV5-5 TGTGCCAGCAGCTTGGGTCAGGGGTTTTACGAGCAGTACTTC CASSLGQGFYEQYF
TRBJ2-1 . TRBD1 TRBV29-1 TGCAGCGTTGAATGGACAGGGGGCTTGGGCGACAATGAGCAGTTCTTC CSVEWTGGLGDNEQFF
TRBJ1-5 few TRBD1 TRBV4-1 TGCGCCAGCAGCCAAGTCCCCGGGACAGGGGGCGTTCAGCCCCAGCATTTT CASSQVPGTGGVQPQHF
TRBJ1-5 . TRBD1 TRBV5-1 TGCGCCAGCAGCCCCGGACAGGGGGATCAGCCCCAGCATTTT CASSPGQGDQPQHF
TRBJ1-6 once . TRBV5-5 TGTGCCAGCAGCCGACACCAGAAAGAAACGTGGGATTCACCCCTCCACTTT CASSRHQKETWDSPLHF
TRBJ2-7 . TRBD1 TRBV7-2 TGTGCCAGCAGCAAACAGGGGTCTCCTTCCTACGAGCAGTACTTC CASSKQGSPSYEQYF
TRBJ1-1 . TRBD1 TRBV5-1 TGCGCCAGCAGCCCCGGACAGGGGAACACTGAAGCTTTCTTT CASSPGQGNTEAFF
TRBJ1-1 . . TRBV7-3 TGTGCCAGCAGCTTAGCTGGGGCCTATATGACTGAAGCTTTCTTT CASSLAGAYMTEAFF
TRBJ2-2 . TRBD1 TRBV19 TGTGCCAGTAGTACCCTATCGGGACAGCTGAACACCGGGGAGCTGTTTTTT CASSTLSGQLNTGELFF
TRBJ2-5 . TRBD1 TRBV5-1 TGCGCCAGCAGCTTGGCTGAGACAGGGTCGGAGACCCAGTACTTC CASSLAETGSETQYF
TRBJ2-1 . . TRBV3-1/TRBV3-2 TGTGCCAGCAGCCCCGGGGGTGAGCAGTTCTTC CASSPGGEQFF
TRBJ1-2 . TRBD1 TRBV9 TGTGCCAGCAGCGTACAGGGGGCAGGTGGCTACACCTTC CASSVQGAGGYTF
TRBJ2-4 . TRBD1 TRBV19 TGTGCCAGTAGTCTCAGGGACAGGCAAAACATTCAGTACTTC CASSLRDRQNIQYF
TRBJ1-2 . . TRBV7-9 TGTGCCAGCACCCTGCTTAGGTCCGGGGTCGGGGGCTACACCTTC CASTLLRSGVGGYTF
TRBJ1-4 . . TRBV28 TGTGCCAGCAGTTTAGGGACGGAGGGAACGTTGTTTTTT CASSLGTEGTLFF
TRBJ2-7 few . TRBV30 TGTGCCTGGAGCCTTTTCCGGGTCTCCTACGAGCAGTACTTC CAWSLFRVSYEQYF
TRBJ1-1 . . TRBV7-3 TGTGCCAGCAGCTTAACGAGGAGTACTGAAGCTTTCTTT CASSLTRSTEAFF
TRBJ2-1 . TRBD2 TRBV24-1 TGTGCCACCAGTGATTTCTCTGGCGGGAGGGTCCATGAGCAGTTCTTC CATSDFSGGRVHEQFF
TRBJ2-7 . . TRBV4-1 TGCGCCAGCAGCCGATCTGGACAAGGGCCTCCCTACGAGCAGTACTTC CASSRSGQGPPYEQYF
TRBJ2-3 once TRBD1 TRBV20-1 TGCAGTGCTAGTCCTCAGGGGGCAACGGCAGATACGCAGTATTTT CSASPQGATADTQYF
TRBJ1-5 . TRBD1 TRBV6-5 TGTGCCAGCACCTGGACAGGAAGAGGCAATCAGCCCCAGCATTTT CASTWTGRGNQPQHF
TRBJ2-5 . . TRBV21-1 TGTGCCAGACGGACTAGAGAAGAGACCCAGTACTTC CARRTREETQYF
TRBJ1-4 . . TRBV18 TGTGCCAGCTCACCACGACAAAACCAGGAAAAACTGTTTTTT CASSPRQNQEKLFF
TRBJ2-2 . TRBD1 TRBV4-1 TGCGCCAGCAGCCAGTCGGACAGGGGGGTCACCGGGGAGCTGTTTTTT CASSQSDRGVTGELFF
TRBJ1-5 . . TRBV6-5 TGTGCCAGCAGGGCCGGGGGGCTCAATCAGCCCCAGCATTTT CASRAGGLNQPQHF
TRBJ2-1 . . TRBV13 TGTGCCAGCAGCTTAGCCGCCAGACAGTACAATGAGCAGTTCTTC CASSLAARQYNEQFF
TRBJ2-1 . TRBD2 TRBV5-1 TGCGCCAGCAGCGGCCCTAGCGGGATTAGTGAGCAGTTCTTC CASSGPSGISEQFF
TRBJ2-3 . TRBD2 TRBV9 TGTGCCAGCAGCGCGACTAGCGGGAGGGTCACAGATACGCAGTATTTT CASSATSGRVTDTQYF